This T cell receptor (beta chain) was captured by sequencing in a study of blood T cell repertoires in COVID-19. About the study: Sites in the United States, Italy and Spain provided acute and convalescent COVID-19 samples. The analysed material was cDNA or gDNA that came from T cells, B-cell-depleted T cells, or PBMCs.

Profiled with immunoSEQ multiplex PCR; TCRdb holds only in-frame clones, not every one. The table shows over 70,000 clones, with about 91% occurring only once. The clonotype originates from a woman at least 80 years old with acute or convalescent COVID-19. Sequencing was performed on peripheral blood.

The CDR3: CASSRVGQGYNEQFF. CDR3 sequence (DNA): TGTGCCAGCAGCCGGGTTGGACAGGGGTACAATGAGCAGTTCTTC. The gene calls are TRBV5-4 and TRBJ2-1, with 9 nucleotides matching TRBD1. CDR1 and CDR2 from the germline V gene are SGHNT and YYREEE (reference sequence). CDR3 length: 15 amino acids. With V trimmed by 4 bases and J by 4 bases, 6 bases remained unmatched.